This record covers a single TCR beta chain. In the source study's methods: Estimated nucleated cell counts came from reference gene primer amplification. Clones were sequenced by immunoSEQ multiplex PCR, and TCRdb holds only the in-frame ones, with some missing. V, J and clone size are those of that table, while D and trimming were read from the DNA. The repertoire holds 370,000 or so clones, with 70% to 85% as singletons. This sample stems from a study of blood T cell repertoires in COVID-19. Trimming stripped 0 bases from V and 0 bases from J, with 9 bases between. Per the germline V gene, CDR1 is MGHRA and CDR2 is YSYEKL. This CDR3 spans 17 amino acids.

The chain combines TRBV4-1 with TRBJ2-6; D unclear. Sample: peripheral blood. This TCR was sampled from a human donor with acute or convalescent COVID-19. The donor label of this sample is uncertain. The CDR3 sequence is CASSQDQANSGANVLTF. CDR3 nucleotide sequence: TGCGCCAGCAGCCAAGACCAGGCGAACTCTGGGGCCAACGTCCTGACTTTC.